A selection of T cell receptor beta chains follows, all from one sample in a study of T cells in localized non-small cell lung cancer. Clones were read by immunoSEQ multiplex PCR, and TCRdb kept only the in-frame ones, dropping some. The profile covers around 40,000 clones, with 83% appearing a single time and roughly 7.5% taken by the ten largest. The source was PBMCs, collected before any cancer treatment. The receptors were sampled from a man aged 40 to 70 with stage II lung adenocarcinoma. The CDR3 runs from the conserved cysteine through the conserved F or W. The order of the fields is CDR3 length, J gene, D gene, clone size, V gene, CDR3 protein, CDR3 DNA. D genes are given only for firm matches. The listing skips clone size in some rows; elsewhere it reads once, few, many or a size class.

15 | TRBJ2-5 | - | - | TRBV18 | CASSPLGLLEETQYF | TGTGCCAGCTCACCACTGGGACTTCTTGAAGAGACCCAGTACTTC
16 | TRBJ1-2 | TRBD1 | - | TRBV19 | CASSIDGTAYSYGYTF | TGTGCCAGTAGTATAGACGGGACAGCTTATAGCTATGGCTACACCTTC
12 | TRBJ1-2 | - | - | TRBV6-6 | CASSPAGNGYTF | TGTGCCAGCAGTCCCGCGGGGAACGGCTACACCTTC
13 | TRBJ2-5 | TRBD1 | - | TRBV5-1 | CASSLTGEETQYF | TGCGCCAGCAGCTTGACAGGGGAAGAGACCCAGTACTTC
15 | TRBJ2-3 | - | - | TRBV28 | CASSLTGAHTDTQYF | TGTGCCAGCAGTCTTACCGGGGCCCACACAGATACGCAGTATTTT
16 | TRBJ2-4 | - | - | TRBV7-2 | CASSPVGGGPRDIQYF | TGTGCCAGCAGCCCAGTAGGAGGCGGGCCTAGAGACATTCAGTACTTC
15 | TRBJ2-7 | TRBD2 | - | TRBV11-2 | CASSLTSGAWEEQYF | TGTGCCAGCAGCTTGACTAGCGGGGCCTGGGAAGAGCAGTACTTC
13 | TRBJ2-5 | - | few | TRBV2 | CASSEDGRETQYF | TGTGCCAGCAGTGAAGATGGGAGGGAGACCCAGTACTTC
15 | TRBJ2-1 | TRBD1 | - | TRBV6-6 | CASFRDGTGYNEQFF | TGTGCCAGTTTCAGAGACGGGACAGGGTACAATGAGCAGTTCTTC
14 | TRBJ1-2 | TRBD1 | - | TRBV19 | CASTTGGKKYGYTF | TGTGCCAGTACCACAGGGGGCAAGAAGTATGGCTACACCTTC
17 | TRBJ2-3 | TRBD2 | few | TRBV7-9 | CASSLGTSTKGADTQYF | TGTGCCAGCAGCCTAGGGACTAGCACAAAGGGGGCAGATACGCAGTATTTT
14 | TRBJ1-1 | - | - | TRBV30 | CAWSVEVSGAEAFF | TGTGCCTGGAGTGTAGAGGTCAGTGGGGCGGAAGCTTTCTTT
15 | TRBJ2-5 | TRBD2 | - | TRBV5-1 | CASSTGLGPQETQYF | TGCGCCAGCAGCACCGGACTAGGTCCTCAAGAGACCCAGTACTTC
15 | TRBJ1-2 | TRBD1 | medium-sized | TRBV11-1 | CASSPTDRGNYGYTF | TGTGCCAGCAGCCCTACGGACAGGGGGAACTATGGCTACACCTTC
16 | TRBJ2-2 | TRBD1 | - | TRBV5-1 | CASSFGDRGRTGELFF | TGCGCCAGCAGCTTTGGGGACAGAGGACGGACCGGGGAGCTGTTTTTT
15 | TRBJ2-1 | - | - | TRBV7-2 | CASSLGQGTYNEQFF | TGTGCCAGCAGCTTAGGGCAGGGCACCTACAATGAGCAGTTCTTC
14 | TRBJ1-1 | - | few | TRBV19 | CASSTGREATEAFF | TGTGCCAGTAGTACGGGACGGGAGGCCACTGAAGCTTTCTTT
14 | TRBJ1-1 | - | - | TRBV4-1 | CASSQGQGWTEAFF | TGCGCCAGCAGCCAAGGACAAGGGTGGACTGAAGCTTTCTTT
16 | TRBJ2-3 | - | - | TRBV11-2 | CASSLAGRESTDTQYF | TGTGCCAGCAGCTTAGCTGGCAGGGAGAGCACAGATACGCAGTATTTT
17 | TRBJ1-1 | TRBD1 | - | TRBV28 | CASSLGRGRWWNTEAFF | TGTGCCAGCAGCCTCGGGAGGGGGCGATGGTGGAACACTGAAGCTTTCTTT